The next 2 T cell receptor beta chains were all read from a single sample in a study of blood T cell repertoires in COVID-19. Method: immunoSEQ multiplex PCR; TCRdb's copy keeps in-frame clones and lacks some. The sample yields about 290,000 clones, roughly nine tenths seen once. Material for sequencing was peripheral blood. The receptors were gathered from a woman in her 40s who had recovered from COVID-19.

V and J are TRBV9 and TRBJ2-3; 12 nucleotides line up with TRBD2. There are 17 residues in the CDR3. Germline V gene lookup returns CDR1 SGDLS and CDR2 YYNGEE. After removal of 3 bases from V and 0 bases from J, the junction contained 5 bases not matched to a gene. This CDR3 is CASSGRTSGTSTDTQYF. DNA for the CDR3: TGTGCCAGCAGCGGACGGACTAGCGGGACTAGCACAGATACGCAGTATTTT.

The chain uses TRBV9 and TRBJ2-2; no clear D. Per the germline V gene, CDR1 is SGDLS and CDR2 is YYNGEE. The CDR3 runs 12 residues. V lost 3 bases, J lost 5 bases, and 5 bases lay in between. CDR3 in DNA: TGTGCCAGCAGCGCCGGGACCGGGGAGCTGTTTTTT. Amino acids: CASSAGTGELFF.